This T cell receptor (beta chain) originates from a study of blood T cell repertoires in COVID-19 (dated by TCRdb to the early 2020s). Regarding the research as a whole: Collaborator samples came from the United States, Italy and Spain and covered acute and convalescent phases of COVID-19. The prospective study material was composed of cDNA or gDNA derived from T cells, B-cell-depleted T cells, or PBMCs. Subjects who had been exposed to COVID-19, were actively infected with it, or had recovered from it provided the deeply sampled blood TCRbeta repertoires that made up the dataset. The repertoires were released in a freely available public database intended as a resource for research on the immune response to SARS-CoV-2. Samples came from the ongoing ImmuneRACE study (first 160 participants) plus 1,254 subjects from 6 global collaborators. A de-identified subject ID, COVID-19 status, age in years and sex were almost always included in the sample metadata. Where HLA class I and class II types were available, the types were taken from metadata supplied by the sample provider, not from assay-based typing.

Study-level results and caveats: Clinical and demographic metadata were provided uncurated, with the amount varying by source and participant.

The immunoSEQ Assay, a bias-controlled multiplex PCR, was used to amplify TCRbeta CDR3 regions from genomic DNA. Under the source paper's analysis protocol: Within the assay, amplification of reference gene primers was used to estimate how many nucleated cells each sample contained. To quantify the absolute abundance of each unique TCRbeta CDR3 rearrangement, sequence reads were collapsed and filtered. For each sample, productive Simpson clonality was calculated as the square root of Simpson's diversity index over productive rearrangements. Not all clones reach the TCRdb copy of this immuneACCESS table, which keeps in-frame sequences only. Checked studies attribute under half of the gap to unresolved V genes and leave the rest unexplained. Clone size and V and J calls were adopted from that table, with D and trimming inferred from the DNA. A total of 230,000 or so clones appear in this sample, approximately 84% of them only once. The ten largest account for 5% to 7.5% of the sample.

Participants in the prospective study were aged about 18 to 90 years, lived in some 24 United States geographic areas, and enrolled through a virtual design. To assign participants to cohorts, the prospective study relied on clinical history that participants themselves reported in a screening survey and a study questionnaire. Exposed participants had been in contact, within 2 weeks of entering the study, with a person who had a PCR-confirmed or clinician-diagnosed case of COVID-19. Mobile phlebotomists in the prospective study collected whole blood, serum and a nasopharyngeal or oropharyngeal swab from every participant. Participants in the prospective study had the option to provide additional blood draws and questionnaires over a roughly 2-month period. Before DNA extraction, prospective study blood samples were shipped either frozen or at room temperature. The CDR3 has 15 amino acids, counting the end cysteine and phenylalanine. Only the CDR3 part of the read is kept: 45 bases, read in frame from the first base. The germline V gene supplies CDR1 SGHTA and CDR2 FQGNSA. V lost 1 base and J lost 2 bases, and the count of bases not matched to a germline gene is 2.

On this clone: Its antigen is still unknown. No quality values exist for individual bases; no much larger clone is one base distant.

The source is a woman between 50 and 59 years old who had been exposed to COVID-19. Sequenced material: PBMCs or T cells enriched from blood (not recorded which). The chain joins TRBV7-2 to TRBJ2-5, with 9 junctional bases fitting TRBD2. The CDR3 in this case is CASSLGLAGQETQYF. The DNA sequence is TGTGCCAGCAGCTTAGGCCTAGCGGGGCAAGAGACCCAGTACTTC. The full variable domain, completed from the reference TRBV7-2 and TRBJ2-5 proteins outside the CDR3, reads GAGVSQSPSNKVTEKGKDVELRCDPISGHTALYWYRQSLGQGLEFLIYFQGNSAPDKSGLPSDRFSAERTGGSVSTLTIQRTQQEDSAVYLCASSLGLAGQETQYFGPGTRLLVL.